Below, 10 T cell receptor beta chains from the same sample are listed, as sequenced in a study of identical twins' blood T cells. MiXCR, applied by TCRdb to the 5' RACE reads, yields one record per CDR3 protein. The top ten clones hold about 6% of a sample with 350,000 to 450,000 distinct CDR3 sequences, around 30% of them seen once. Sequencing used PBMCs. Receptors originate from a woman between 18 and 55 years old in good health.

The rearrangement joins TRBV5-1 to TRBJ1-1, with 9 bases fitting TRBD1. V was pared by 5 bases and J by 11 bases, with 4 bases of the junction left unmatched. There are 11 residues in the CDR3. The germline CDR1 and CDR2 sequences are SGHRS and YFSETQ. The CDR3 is CASRRQGEAFF. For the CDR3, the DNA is TGCGCCAGCAGAAGACAGGGGGAGGCTTTCTTT.

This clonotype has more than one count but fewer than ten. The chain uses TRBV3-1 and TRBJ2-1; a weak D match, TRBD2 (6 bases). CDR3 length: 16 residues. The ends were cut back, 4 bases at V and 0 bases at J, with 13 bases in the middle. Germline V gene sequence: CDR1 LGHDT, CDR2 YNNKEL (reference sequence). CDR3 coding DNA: TGTGCCAGCAGCCGAGCTGCGGGGAGCTCCTACAATGAGCAGTTCTTC. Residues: CASSRAAGSSYNEQFF.

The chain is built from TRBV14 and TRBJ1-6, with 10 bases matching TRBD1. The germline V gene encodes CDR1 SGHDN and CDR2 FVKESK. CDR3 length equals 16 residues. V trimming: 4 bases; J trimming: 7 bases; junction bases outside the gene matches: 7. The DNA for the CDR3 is TGTGCCAGCAGCCCCTTGGGGACAGGGGTGAATTCACCCCTCCACTTT. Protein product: CASSPLGTGVNSPLHF.

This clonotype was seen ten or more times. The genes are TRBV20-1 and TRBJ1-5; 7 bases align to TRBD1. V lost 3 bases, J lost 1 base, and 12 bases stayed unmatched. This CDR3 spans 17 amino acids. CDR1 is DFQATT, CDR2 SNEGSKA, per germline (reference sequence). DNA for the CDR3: TGCAGTGCTAGGCTGACGCAGGGGGTTAGGAGCAATCAGCCCCAGCATTTT. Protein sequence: CSARLTQGVRSNQPQHF.

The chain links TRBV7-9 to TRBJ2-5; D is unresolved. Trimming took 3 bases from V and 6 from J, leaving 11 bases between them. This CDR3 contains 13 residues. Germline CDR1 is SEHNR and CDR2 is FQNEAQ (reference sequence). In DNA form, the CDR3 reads TGTGCCAGCAGCTTCGATTCCTCTCAGACCCAGTACTTC. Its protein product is CASSFDSSQTQYF.

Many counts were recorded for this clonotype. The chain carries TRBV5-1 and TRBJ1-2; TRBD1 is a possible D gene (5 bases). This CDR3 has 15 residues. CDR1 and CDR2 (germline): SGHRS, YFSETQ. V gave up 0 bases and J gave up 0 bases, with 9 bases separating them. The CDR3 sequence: CASSLGQITNYGYTF. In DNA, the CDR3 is TGCGCCAGCAGCTTGGGACAGATCACTAACTATGGCTACACCTTC.

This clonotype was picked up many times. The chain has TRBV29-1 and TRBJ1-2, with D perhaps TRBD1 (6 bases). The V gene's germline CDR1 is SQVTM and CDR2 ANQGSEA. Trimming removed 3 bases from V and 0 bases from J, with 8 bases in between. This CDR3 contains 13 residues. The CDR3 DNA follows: TGCAGCGTTGACAGGGGACCTAACTATGGCTACACCTTC. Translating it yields CSVDRGPNYGYTF.

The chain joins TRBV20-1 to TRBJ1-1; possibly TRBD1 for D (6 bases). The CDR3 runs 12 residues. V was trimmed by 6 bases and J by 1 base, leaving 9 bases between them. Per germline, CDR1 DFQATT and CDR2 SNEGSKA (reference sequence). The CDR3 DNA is TGCAGTGCGCCGGACAGGAACACTGAAGCTTTCTTT. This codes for CSAPDRNTEAFF.

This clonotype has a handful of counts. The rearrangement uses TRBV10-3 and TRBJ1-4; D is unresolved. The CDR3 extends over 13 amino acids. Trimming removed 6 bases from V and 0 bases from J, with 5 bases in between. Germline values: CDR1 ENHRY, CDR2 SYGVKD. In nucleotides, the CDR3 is TGTGCCATCAGAGGTTCAACTAATGAAAAACTGTTTTTT. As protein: CAIRGSTNEKLFF.

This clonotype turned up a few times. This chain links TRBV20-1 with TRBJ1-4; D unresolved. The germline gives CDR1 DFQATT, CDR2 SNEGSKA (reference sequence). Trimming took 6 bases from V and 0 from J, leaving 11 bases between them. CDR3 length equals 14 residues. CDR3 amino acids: CSATQNPTNEKLFF. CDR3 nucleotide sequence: TGCAGTGCCACTCAGAATCCAACTAATGAAAAACTGTTTTTT.